This passage covers 22 T cell receptor beta chains from one sample sequenced in a study of cytomegalovirus exposure and HLA in healthy donors. With 60 Vbeta and 13 Jbeta primers, the PCR was carried out. The protocol was immunoSEQ multiplex PCR, while the TCRdb copy is restricted to in-frame clones and leaves out a portion. The sample consists of about 60,000 clones, 70% of them appearing once. The specimen was PBMCs. The receptor set was obtained from a woman between 55 and 75 years old in good health and CMV-seropositive.

The chain combines TRBV5-1 with TRBJ1-1, with D unresolved. The CDR3 is 15 amino acids. Trimming shortened V by 4 bases and J by 0 bases, and 13 bases separated the two germline ends. Germline assignment: CDR1 SGHRS and CDR2 YFSETQ. The CDR3 is CASSPSVGVNTEAFF. In DNA, the CDR3 is TGCGCCAGCAGCCCCTCCGTCGGAGTGAACACTGAAGCTTTCTTT.

V gene TRBV7-2 combines with J gene TRBJ2-7, with TRBD2 identical over 15 bases. CDR1 and CDR2 (germline): SGHTA, FQGNSA. V shed 5 bases and J 6 bases; nucleotides not matched to a gene: 2. This CDR3 region has 14 residues. The CDR3, as DNA: TGTGCCAGCAGCGGACTAGCGGGGGGGCTCGAGCAGTACTTC. Residues: CASSGLAGGLEQYF.

The chain carries TRBV4-2 and TRBJ1-4, with D perhaps matching TRBD1 (5 bases). With 0 bases removed from V and 3 bases from J, the gap between germline ends came to 17 bases. CDR1 LGHNA and CDR2 YNFKEQ come from the germline V gene. CDR3 size: 18 residues. Written as DNA, the CDR3 is TGTGCCAGCAGCCAAGATCTTGACAGACCCTACTCTAATGAAAAACTGTTTTTT. Protein sequence: CASSQDLDRPYSNEKLFF.

This clone was seen a single time. The V and J genes are TRBV5-4 and TRBJ2-3; D is possibly TRBD1 (5 bases). Germline V gene data show CDR1 as SGHNT and CDR2 as YYREEE (reference sequence). The CDR3 totals 17 residues. Trimming removed 6 bases at V and 1 base at J, with 21 bases between. DNA of the CDR3: TGTGCCAGCAATAAATATCCCTCTGGCAGGGGCACAGATACGCAGTATTTT. This encodes CASNKYPSGRGTDTQYF. Drawing the rest from reference TRBV5-4 and TRBJ2-3, the complete variable domain is ETGVTQSPTHLIKTRGQQVTLRCSSQSGHNTVSWYQQALGQGPQFIFQYYREEENGRGNFPPRFSGLQFPNYSSELNVNALELDDSALYLCASNKYPSGRGTDTQYFGPGTRLTVL.

V usage is TRBV6-6 and J usage is TRBJ2-7; the match to TRBD1 covers 9 bases. This CDR3 spans 16 amino acids. Germline-derived CDR1 and CDR2 are MNHNY and SVGAGI (reference sequence). With V trimmed by 7 bases and J by 0 bases, 10 bases remained unmatched. CDR3 bases: TGTGCCAGCACCCCCGGGACAGGGTCGAGCTCCTACGAGCAGTACTTC. Translating gives CASTPGTGSSSYEQYF.

The CDR3 DNA sequence: TGTGCCAGCAGTGATAGGGGACAGTACAATGAGCAGTTCTTC. This codes for CASSDRGQYNEQFF. V and J are TRBV2 and TRBJ2-1, with 7 bases aligning to TRBD1. After removal of 3 bases from V and 4 bases from J, the junction contained 3 bases not matched to a gene. Germline lookup yields CDR1 SNHLY and CDR2 FYNNEI. The CDR3 spans 14 residues.

The V call is TRBV4-1, the J call TRBJ2-6, with 11 bases identical to TRBD1. After removal of 2 bases from V and 0 bases from J, the junction contained 3 bases not matched to a gene. This CDR3 is 18 amino acids long. Germline-derived CDR1 and CDR2 are MGHRA and YSYEKL. The CDR3, as DNA: TGCGCCAGCAGCCAAAGGGGGACAGGGGGCTCTGGGGCCAACGTCCTGACTTTC. This gives the protein CASSQRGTGGSGANVLTF.

As concerns this clone: A far bigger clonotype differs at one base, so this is likely a read error. The rearrangement links TRBV6-5 to TRBJ2-3, with a weak D call TRBD2 (6 bases). This CDR3 has 13 residues. Germline assignment: CDR1 MNHEY and CDR2 SVGAGI. The DNA of the CDR3 is TGTTCCAGCAGTTACTCGGGAGAAGATACGCAGTATTTT. Protein product: CSSSYSGEDTQYF.

This clone has a handful of counts. The V gene is TRBV10-3, the J gene TRBJ1-2, with 8 bases aligning to TRBD1. The germline CDR1 and CDR2 sequences are ENHRY and SYGVKD. The V gene end was trimmed by 3 bases and the J gene end by 0 bases; junction bases not matched to a gene: 6. The CDR3 runs to 16 residues. CDR3 protein: CAISDGQGDSNYGYTF. The CDR3 coding sequence is TGTGCCATCAGTGACGGACAGGGAGACTCTAACTATGGCTACACCTTC.

This chain uses TRBV19 with TRBJ1-1; D remains ambiguous. Germline values: CDR1 LNHDA, CDR2 SQIVND (reference sequence). The CDR3 has 15 amino acids. V was shortened by 9 bases and J by 4 bases, with 21 bases between the two germline ends. The DNA for the CDR3 is TGTGCCAGCTTTATAGGAGGGAGTGGGTCCACTGAAGCTTTCTTT. It specifies CASFIGGSGSTEAFF. The full variable domain, with the rest looked up from reference TRBV19 and TRBJ1-1, is DGGITQSPKYLFRKEGQNVTLSCEQNLNHDAMYWYRQDPGQGLRLIYYSQIVNDFQKGDIAEGYSVSREKKESFPLTVTSAQKNPTAFYLCASFIGGSGSTEAFFGQGTRLTVV.

This sequence joins TRBV7-3 and TRBJ1-1; TRBD1 might be the D (5 bases). V lost 2 bases, J lost 1 base, and 14 bases lay in between. The germline V gene encodes CDR1 SGHTA and CDR2 FQGTGA. The CDR3 consists of 16 residues. Here the CDR3 reads CASSLYPGQGNTEAFF. The CDR3, as DNA: TGTGCCAGCAGCTTATATCCTGGGCAGGGGAACACTGAAGCTTTCTTT.

The chain couples TRBV19 to TRBJ1-3, with D perhaps matching TRBD1 (5 bases). Germline loops: CDR1 LNHDA, CDR2 SQIVND (reference sequence). Between the trimmed V and J ends, which lost 7 bases and 0 bases, there was a span of 13 bases. CDR3 size: 15 residues. The CDR3 DNA follows: TGTGCCAGTAAGGACACTAACTTCTCTGGAAACACCATATATTTT. The encoded protein is CASKDTNFSGNTIYF.

V usage is TRBV9 and J usage is TRBJ2-5, with unresolved D. CDR3 length equals 13 residues. In germline, CDR1 is SGDLS, CDR2 YYNGEE. V dropped 0 bases and J dropped 5 bases, with 8 bases sitting between them. The CDR3 nucleotides are TGTGCCAGCAGCGTAGGGGCTTTGGAGACCCAGTACTTC. Translation: CASSVGALETQYF.

Notes on this clone: A clone one base away is much larger, so this may be a read error. V and J are TRBV4-2 and TRBJ1-5, with 8 bases matching TRBD1. V lost 4 bases to trimming and J lost 1 base; unmatched junction nucleotides: 9. CDR1 is LGHNA, CDR2 YNFKEQ, per germline. The CDR3 totals 17 residues. The CDR3 loop reads CASSPGTGFASNQPQHF. The CDR3 nucleotides read TGTGCCAGCAGCCCCGGGACAGGATTCGCAAGCAATCAGCCCCAGCATTTT.

This rearrangement joins TRBV5-1 to TRBJ2-1; 9 bases match TRBD2. The trim removed 3 bases at V and 13 bases at J, leaving 8 bases unmatched. The CDR3 has 13 amino acids. Germline V gene data show CDR1 as SGHRS and CDR2 as YFSETQ. The DNA for the CDR3 is TGCGCCAGCAGCTCGGCGGGGGGGCCAGAACAGTTCTTC. Translating it yields CASSSAGGPEQFF.

This clone is labeled medium-sized. V gene TRBV5-6 combines with J gene TRBJ1-5; possible D gene TRBD1, 5 bases. V lost 8 bases and J 6 bases, leaving 12 bases between the germline ends. Per germline, CDR1 SGHDT and CDR2 YYEEEE. The CDR3 is 12 residues long. CDR3 bases: TGTGCCAGTGAAGGTCAGGGTCAGCCCCAGCATTTT. It encodes CASEGQGQPQHF.

The chain uses TRBV2 and TRBJ1-2; D call uncertain. This CDR3 spans 17 amino acids. Germline CDR1 SNHLY, CDR2 FYNNEI. V lost 8 bases and J 8 bases, leaving 30 bases between the germline ends. The CDR3 is CASVTTKAAALVRGYTF. For the CDR3, the DNA is TGTGCCAGCGTGACCACAAAGGCCGCGGCCTTAGTGAGAGGCTACACCTTC.

This clone was picked up one time. The V gene is TRBV4-1, the J gene TRBJ2-7, with a possible D match to TRBD1 (6 bases). V lost 1 base and J lost 2, with 15 bases in between. Germline V CDR1 and CDR2: MGHRA, YSYEKL. The CDR3 is 16 residues long. CDR3 protein: CASSQVRGTSAYEQYF. DNA for the CDR3: TGCGCCAGCAGCCAAGTACGTGGGACATCAGCCTACGAGCAGTACTTC.

This clone was observed a handful of times. The V call is TRBV4-1, the J call TRBJ1-1, with TRBD1 as a possible D gene (6 bases). Germline V CDR1 and CDR2: MGHRA, YSYEKL. The CDR3 has 15 residues. The V end was cut by 1 base, the J end by 2 bases, with 11 bases between. The CDR3 loop is CASSQGQGSNTEAFF. In DNA form, the CDR3 reads TGCGCCAGCAGCCAAGGTCAGGGGTCAAACACTGAAGCTTTCTTT.

This chain links TRBV6-5 with TRBJ2-3; 8 positions agree with TRBD2. The V gene's germline CDR1 is MNHEY and CDR2 SVGAGI. V was pared by 5 bases and J by 4 bases, with 8 bases of the junction left unmatched. This CDR3 is 15 amino acids long. As DNA, the CDR3 is TGTGCCAGCAGTCCTACTAGCGGTAGCCCAGATACGCAGTATTTT. Residues: CASSPTSGSPDTQYF.

This clone was seen a few times. J is TRBJ2-5 and V is TRBV6-1, with a possible D match to TRBD1 (6 bases). V gave up 4 bases and J gave up 5 bases, with 17 bases separating them. The CDR3 consists of 15 residues. Germline CDR1 MNHNS, CDR2 SASEGT. The CDR3 spells CASSADISRGETQYF. Written as DNA, the CDR3 is TGTGCCAGCAGTGCTGACATATCGAGGGGGGAGACCCAGTACTTC.

V is TRBV5-1 and J is TRBJ2-7; 10 bases are shared with TRBD1. The CDR3 runs to 14 residues. Germline V gene sequence: CDR1 SGHRS, CDR2 YFSETQ. V gave up 3 bases and J gave up 6 bases; unmatched junction bases: 6. CDR3 coding DNA: TGCGCCAGCAGCTCCGGACAGGGGGACGTCGAGCAGTACTTC. Its protein is CASSSGQGDVEQYF. Together with reference TRBV5-1 and TRBJ2-7, the CDR3 gives the full variable domain: KAGVTQTPRYLIKTRGQQVTLSCSPISGHRSVSWYQQTPGQGLQFLFEYFSETQRNKGNFPGRFSGRQFSNSRSEMNVSTLELGDSALYLCASSSGQGDVEQYFGPGTRLTVT.